Below are 23 T cell receptor beta chains sequenced from a single sample in a study of beta chain features in type 1 diabetes. Study observations and caveats: Within each of all four CD4+ subsets, Type 1 diabetes patients had TCRB CDR3s that were moderately but significantly shorter.

Their target antigens are unknown. Since all of the isolated RNA was reverse transcribed, expressed TCRB transcripts were what got sequenced. TCRdb keeps only in-frame clones here, not all; method: immunoSEQ multiplex PCR. Of hundreds of thousands of clones listed, over 10% were seen once; the top ten hold approximately 0.021%. The sequenced sample was naive CD4+ T cells from blood. Every receptor here comes from a man younger than 35 with type 1 diabetes.

The chain joins TRBV4-1 to TRBJ1-3, with D maybe TRBD1 (6 bases). Trimming took off 1 base at V and 3 bases at J, with 16 bases between the two ends. The germline V gene has CDR1 MGHRA and CDR2 YSYEKL. The CDR3 runs to 17 residues. CDR3: CASSQGAARQVGNTIYF. CDR3 in DNA: TGCGCCAGCAGCCAAGGAGCGGCAAGACAGGTTGGAAACACCATATATTTT.

This clone was counted between two and nine times. The rearrangement joins TRBV2 to TRBJ2-3; the D gene is possibly TRBD2 (6 bases). The CDR3 covers 15 residues. Germline assignment: CDR1 SNHLY and CDR2 FYNNEI. V shed 7 bases and J shed 2 bases, with 16 bases lying between them. CDR3 nucleotides: TGTGCCAGCATGGGGGACTCAACTAACACAGATACGCAGTATTTT. It specifies CASMGDSTNTDTQYF.

The chain has TRBV18 and TRBJ1-5; weak D call: TRBD1 (6 bases). The CDR3 is 14 amino acids. The germline gives CDR1 KGHSH, CDR2 LQKENI. Trimming removed 2 bases from V and 5 bases from J, with 10 bases in between. The DNA for the CDR3 is TGTGCCAGCTCACCATTGCCAGGGGATCAGCCCCAGCATTTT. Translation gives CASSPLPGDQPQHF.

This clone was counted between two and nine times. The V call is TRBV29-1, the J call TRBJ2-7; D remains unclear. Between the trimmed V and J ends, which lost 4 bases and 2 bases, there was a span of 6 bases. The CDR3 totals 11 residues. Germline CDR1 SQVTM, CDR2 ANQGSEA. The CDR3: CSVGETYEQYF. The CDR3 region has the DNA TGCAGCGTTGGAGAGACCTACGAGCAGTACTTC.

This sequence joins TRBV7-9 and TRBJ1-1, with 8 bases identical to TRBD1. CDR1 is SEHNR, CDR2 FQNEAQ, per germline (reference sequence). The CDR3 is 16 residues long. J gave up 1 base and V 3 bases, and 7 bases lay outside the gene matches. DNA of the CDR3: TGTGCCAGCAGCTTGACGGACAGGGCCCCGAACACTGAAGCTTTCTTT. It encodes CASSLTDRAPNTEAFF.

This clone was seen more than once but under ten times. The V call is TRBV6-5, the J call TRBJ2-7; 7 bases line up with TRBD2. Looked up from germline, CDR1 is MNHEY and CDR2 is SVGAGI. The CDR3 loop spans 15 amino acids. V gave up 0 bases and J gave up 3 bases; unmatched junction bases: 5. The CDR3 nucleotides are TGTGCCAGCAGTTACTCTGGGCGGGGGAGCTACGAGCAGTACTTC. It encodes CASSYSGRGSYEQYF.

The chain has TRBV11-2 and TRBJ1-1; possibly TRBD1 for D (5 bases). Germline V gene lookup returns CDR1 SGHAT and CDR2 FQNNGV. The CDR3 runs 13 residues. Trimming stripped 5 bases from V and 1 base from J, with 8 bases between. The CDR3 here is CASSTTANTEAFF. The CDR3 DNA sequence: TGTGCCAGCAGCACGACAGCGAACACTGAAGCTTTCTTT.

This clone was detected only a few times. This sequence joins TRBV4-2 and TRBJ1-4, with 8 bases matching TRBD1. This CDR3 region has 13 residues. Germline V gives CDR1 LGHNA, CDR2 YNFKEQ. The ends lost 6 bases at V and 6 bases at J; junction bases unmatched: 3. Here the CDR3 reads CASRTGVDEKLFF. CDR3 nucleotide sequence: TGTGCCAGCAGGACAGGGGTCGATGAAAAACTGTTTTTT.

This sequence joins TRBV7-9 and TRBJ1-2; 8 bases map to TRBD1. Trimming cost V 0 bases and J 5 bases; bases outside gene matches: 5. Germline-derived CDR1 and CDR2 are SEHNR and FQNEAQ (reference sequence). This CDR3 has 15 residues. DNA for the CDR3: TGTGCCAGCAGCTTAGCTACAGGGGGTCGATATGGCTACACCTTC. It translates to CASSLATGGRYGYTF.

The J gene is TRBJ2-1, the V gene TRBV14, with 8 bases that match TRBD2. Trimming took 1 base from V and 5 from J; bases not matched to a gene: 7. The CDR3 loop spans 16 amino acids. Germline CDR1 SGHDN, CDR2 FVKESK. Here the CDR3 DNA reads TGTGCCAGCAGCCAAGTAGGCGGGGGGTCGAACAATGAGCAGTTCTTC. Its translation is CASSQVGGGSNNEQFF.

In its sample, this clone was seen a few times. The J gene is TRBJ1-4, the V gene TRBV29-1; D gene unclear. With 7 bases removed from V and 3 bases from J, the gap between germline ends came to 12 bases. This CDR3 has 13 amino acids. Germline CDR1 is SQVTM and CDR2 is ANQGSEA. The CDR3 coding sequence is TGCAGCGCATACTCGGTGGCTAATGAAAAACTGTTTTTT. It codes for CSAYSVANEKLFF.

The chain recombines TRBV28 with TRBJ2-3; D tentatively reads TRBD1 or TRBD2 (5 bases each). The CDR3 loop spans 12 amino acids. Germline loops: CDR1 MDHEN, CDR2 SYDVKM. V was shortened by 4 bases and J by 8 bases, with 10 bases between the two germline ends. CDR3 loop: CASSSPRGTQYF. Written as DNA, the CDR3 is TGTGCCAGCAGTTCCCCGAGGGGTACGCAGTATTTT.

This sequence joins TRBV19 and TRBJ1-2; D is uncertain. Trimming removed 5 bases at V and 5 bases at J, with 15 bases between. This CDR3 region has 14 residues. From germline, CDR1 is LNHDA and CDR2 SQIVND (reference sequence). The CDR3 is CASSANDATYGYTF. The CDR3 DNA reads TGTGCCAGTAGTGCCAACGACGCCACTTATGGCTACACCTTC.

This clone was detected only a few times. The chain carries TRBV2 and TRBJ2-1, with TRBD2 matching 8 bases. The CDR3 has 15 residues. J lost 5 bases, V lost 5 bases, and 8 bases had no gene match. Germline-derived CDR1 and CDR2 are SNHLY and FYNNEI. CDR3 region: CASSRGGGSNNEQFF. The CDR3 DNA is TGTGCCAGCAGTCGGGGGGGCGGCAGCAACAATGAGCAGTTCTTC.

This clone was detected only a few times. J is TRBJ2-4 and V is TRBV19; D is ambiguous. CDR1 LNHDA and CDR2 SQIVND come from the germline V gene (reference sequence). The V end lost 5 bases, the J end lost 0 bases, and 11 bases lay between the germline ends. This CDR3 spans 15 amino acids. CDR3 sequence (DNA): TGTGCCAGTAGTCTCGACCCGGGAGCCAAAAACATTCAGTACTTC. Protein sequence: CASSLDPGAKNIQYF.

This clone was detected a few times. This chain connects TRBV28 to TRBJ1-2, with 8 bases aligning to TRBD1. The germline CDR1 and CDR2 sequences are MDHEN and SYDVKM. The J segment lost 8 bases and the V segment lost 2 bases, leaving 4 bases of the junction unmatched. This CDR3 comprises 13 residues. The CDR3 here is CASSLQGAGGYTF. CDR3 sequence (DNA): TGTGCCAGCAGTTTACAGGGGGCGGGAGGCTACACCTTC.

This chain uses TRBV4-1 with TRBJ1-1; the match to TRBD1 covers 8 bases. Germline CDR1 MGHRA, CDR2 YSYEKL. The CDR3 spans 15 residues. V dropped 4 bases and J dropped 7; count of bases not matched to a gene: 11. CDR3 coding DNA: TGCGCCAGCAGCCCTCAGAGGCAGGGGGCTCTTGAAGCTTTCTTT. It translates to CASSPQRQGALEAFF.

This clone turned up a few times. CDR3 sequence reads: CAWSMGPQKTQYF. In DNA form, the CDR3 reads TGTGCCTGGAGTATGGGACCACAAAAGACCCAGTACTTC. The chain couples TRBV30 to TRBJ2-5; D possibly uses TRBD1 or TRBD2 (5 bases each). Germline V gene data show CDR1 as GTSNPN and CDR2 as SVGIG (reference sequence). This CDR3 is built from 13 residues. Trimming removed 2 bases from V and 6 bases from J, with 13 bases in between.

This rearrangement joins TRBV5-1 to TRBJ1-2; D call uncertain. The CDR3 runs to 14 residues. CDR1 is SGHRS, CDR2 YFSETQ, per germline. V was clipped by 0 bases and J by 6 bases, with 12 bases between them. CDR3 DNA sequence: TGCGCCAGCAGCTTGGGTACAGCCTCCGATGGCTACACCTTC. Translating it yields CASSLGTASDGYTF.

The chain has TRBV5-1 and TRBJ2-7; D ambiguous. Germline V gives CDR1 SGHRS, CDR2 YFSETQ. The CDR3 spans 14 residues. Trimming pared 3 bases from V and 7 bases from J, leaving 17 bases between. The CDR3 protein is CASSSAQLGMEQYF. The CDR3 DNA follows: TGCGCCAGCAGCTCAGCCCAGCTGGGGATGGAGCAGTACTTC.

This chain connects TRBV30 to TRBJ2-3, with TRBD2 matching over 10 bases. Germline V CDR1 and CDR2: GTSNPN, SVGIG (reference sequence). The CDR3 has 13 amino acids. V lost 7 bases and J lost 1; bases outside the gene matches: 2. Here the CDR3 reads CAYTSGGTDTQYF. The CDR3 DNA reads TGTGCCTACACTAGCGGGGGCACAGATACGCAGTATTTT. Drawing the rest from reference TRBV30 and TRBJ2-3, the complete variable domain is SQTIHQWPATLVQPVGSPLSLECTVEGTSNPNLYWYRQAAGRGLQLLFYSVGIGQISSEVPQNLSASRPQDRQFILSSKKLLLSDSGFYLCAYTSGGTDTQYFGPGTRLTVL.

The rearrangement uses TRBV6-1 and TRBJ1-5, with D uncertain. Trimming took 6 bases from V and 3 from J, leaving 15 bases between them. The CDR3 covers 15 residues. Germline assignment: CDR1 MNHNS and CDR2 SASEGT. This CDR3 reads CASRRSWFPNQPQHF. Here the CDR3 DNA reads TGTGCCAGCAGGAGATCTTGGTTTCCCAATCAGCCCCAGCATTTT.

There are a few counts of this clone. The sample holds other DNA sequences that translate to the same CDR3. V and J are TRBV7-2 and TRBJ2-7, with TRBD2 matching over 7 bases. The germline gives CDR1 SGHTA, CDR2 FQGNSA. V was pared by 5 bases and J by 2 bases, with 3 bases of the junction left unmatched. CDR3 length: 13 amino acids. The CDR3 sequence is CASSPGRAYEQYF. In DNA form, the CDR3 reads TGTGCCAGCAGCCCTGGGAGGGCCTACGAGCAGTACTTC.